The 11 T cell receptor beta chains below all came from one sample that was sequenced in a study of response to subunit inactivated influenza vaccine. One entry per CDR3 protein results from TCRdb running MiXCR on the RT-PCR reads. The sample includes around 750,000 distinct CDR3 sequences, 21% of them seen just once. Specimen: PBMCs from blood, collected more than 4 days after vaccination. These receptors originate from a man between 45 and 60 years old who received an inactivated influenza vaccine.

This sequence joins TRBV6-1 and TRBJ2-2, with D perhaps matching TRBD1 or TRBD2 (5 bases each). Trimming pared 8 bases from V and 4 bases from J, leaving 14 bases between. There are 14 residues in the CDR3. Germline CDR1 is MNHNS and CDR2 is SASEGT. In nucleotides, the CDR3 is TGTGCCAGCCTCTGGGACGCGGGCACCGGGGAGCTGTTTTTT. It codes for CASLWDAGTGELFF.

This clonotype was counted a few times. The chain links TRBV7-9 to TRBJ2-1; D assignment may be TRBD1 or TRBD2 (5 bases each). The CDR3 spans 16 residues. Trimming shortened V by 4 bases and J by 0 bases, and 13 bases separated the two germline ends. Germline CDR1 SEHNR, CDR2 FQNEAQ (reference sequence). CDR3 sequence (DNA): TGTGCCAGCAGCTGGGGACGGCTCATCTCCTACAATGAGCAGTTCTTC. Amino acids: CASSWGRLISYNEQFF.

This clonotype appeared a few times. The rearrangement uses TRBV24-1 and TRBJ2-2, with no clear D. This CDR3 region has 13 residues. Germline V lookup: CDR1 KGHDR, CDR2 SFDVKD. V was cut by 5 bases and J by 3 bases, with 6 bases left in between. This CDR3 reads CATSARYTGELFF. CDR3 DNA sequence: TGTGCCACCAGTGCCCGCTACACCGGGGAGCTGTTTTTT.

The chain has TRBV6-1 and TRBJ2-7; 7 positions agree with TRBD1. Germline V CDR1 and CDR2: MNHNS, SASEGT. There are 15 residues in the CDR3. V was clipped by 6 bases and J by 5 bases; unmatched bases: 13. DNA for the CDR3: TGTGCCAGCAGCCACCGGGACAGAGGGACCGACGAGCAGTACTTC. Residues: CASSHRDRGTDEQYF.

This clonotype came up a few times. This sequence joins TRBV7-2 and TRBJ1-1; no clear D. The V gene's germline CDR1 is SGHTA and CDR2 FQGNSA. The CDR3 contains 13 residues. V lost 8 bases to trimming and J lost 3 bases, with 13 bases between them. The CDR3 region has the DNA TGTGCCAGCCTACCCGGGCTTTACACTGAAGCTTTCTTT. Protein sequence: CASLPGLYTEAFF.

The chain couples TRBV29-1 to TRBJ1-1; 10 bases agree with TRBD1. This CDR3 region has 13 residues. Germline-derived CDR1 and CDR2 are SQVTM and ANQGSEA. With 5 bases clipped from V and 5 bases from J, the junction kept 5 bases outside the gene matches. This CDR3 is CSVWTGGWTEAFF. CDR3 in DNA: TGCAGCGTTTGGACAGGGGGTTGGACTGAAGCTTTCTTT.

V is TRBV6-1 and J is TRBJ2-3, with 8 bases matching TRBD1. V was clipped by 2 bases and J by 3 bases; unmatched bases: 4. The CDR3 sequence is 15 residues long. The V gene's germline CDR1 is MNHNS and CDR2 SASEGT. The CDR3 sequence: CASSENTGGTDTQYF. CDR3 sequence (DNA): TGTGCCAGCAGTGAAAATACAGGGGGAACAGATACGCAGTATTTT.

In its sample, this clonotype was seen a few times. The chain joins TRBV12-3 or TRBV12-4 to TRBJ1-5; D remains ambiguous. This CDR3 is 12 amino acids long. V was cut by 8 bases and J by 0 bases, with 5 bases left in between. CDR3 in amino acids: CASASSNQPQHF. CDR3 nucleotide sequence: TGTGCCAGCGCCAGTAGCAATCAGCCCCAGCATTTT.

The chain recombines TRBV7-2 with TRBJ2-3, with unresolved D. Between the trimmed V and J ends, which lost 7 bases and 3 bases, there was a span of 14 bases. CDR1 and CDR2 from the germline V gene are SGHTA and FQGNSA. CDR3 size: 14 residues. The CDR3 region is CASKRARFTDTQYF. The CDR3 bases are TGTGCCAGCAAACGGGCCCGGTTTACAGATACGCAGTATTTT.

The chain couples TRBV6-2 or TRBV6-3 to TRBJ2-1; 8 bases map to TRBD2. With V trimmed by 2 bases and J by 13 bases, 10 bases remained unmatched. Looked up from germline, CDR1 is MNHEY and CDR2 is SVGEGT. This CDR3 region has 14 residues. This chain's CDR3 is CASSYPGGMTKQFF. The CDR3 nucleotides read TGTGCCAGCAGTTACCCGGGAGGGATGACTAAACAGTTCTTC.

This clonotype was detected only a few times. This CDR3 reads CSASRPGSGNTIYF. As DNA, the CDR3 is TGCAGTGCTTCCCGCCCAGGGTCTGGAAACACCATATATTTT. The chain joins TRBV20-1 to TRBJ1-3; D is possibly TRBD1 (5 bases). Germline V gene lookup returns CDR1 DFQATT and CDR2 SNEGSKA (reference sequence). The V end lost 5 bases, the J end lost 1 base, and 12 bases lay between the germline ends. This CDR3 region has 14 residues.